This T cell receptor beta chain derives from a study of T cell responses to AZD1222 COVID-19 vaccine. General study findings and limits: AZD1222 recipients seropositive at baseline numbered only 6 or 7.

V was shortened by 2 bases and J by 6 bases, with 11 bases between the two germline ends. Germline-derived CDR1 and CDR2 are LGHDT and YNNKEL (reference sequence). This CDR3 region has 14 residues. Method: immunoSEQ multiplex PCR; TCRdb's copy keeps in-frame clones and lacks some. Counted here are around 190,000 clones, about 89% occurring once; the ten biggest clones make up approximately 1.6%. Second-dose timings of about 4 or about 12 weeks were pooled. Worth noting for this clone: No antigen is known for it.

The sample here was peripheral blood, taken 28 days after the second AZD1222 dose. This TCR was recovered from an adult who received the AZD1222 COVID-19 vaccine. This chain connects TRBV3-1 (or the pseudogene TRBV3-2) to TRBJ2-1; no firm D call. The CDR3 sequence: CASSQLIGPNEQFF. For the CDR3, the DNA is TGTGCCAGCAGCCAACTAATAGGGCCCAATGAGCAGTTCTTC.